This TCR beta chain comes out of a study of read filtering for tumor transcriptome and immune sequencing (dated by TCRdb to 2018 to 2020). Context from the whole study: The cohort was composed of 17 male and roughly 15 female patients, with a mean age of approximately 70 years and an age range of about 40 to 90. One main goal was a read-filtering strategy for immune repertoire data, in particular deciding whether clonotypes backed by only one read should be removed. Per sample, about 3.5 to 10.27 million TCR-region mapped reads were obtained with IR-seq, compared with only about 80 to 1273 with RNA-seq. Under revised international staging, roughly 8 patients fell into R-ISS I, around 15 into R-ISS II and six or seven into R-ISS III. After DNase treatment, whole-transcriptome libraries were prepared using the TruSeq RNA Access Library Prep Kit. The study compared TCR repertoires from targeted immune repertoire sequencing and bulk whole-transcriptome sequencing run on the same bone marrow samples.

Compared with the rest of its sample, this clonotype is large (0.1 to 1%). This clone's antigen is unknown. One base away there is no much larger clone; base qualities are not given. Results the study describes overall, beyond this receptor: The sorted CD138-negative fraction was a mixed bone marrow immune population, not purified T cells. In IR-seq, single-read clonotypes were approximately 82% of clonotypes but 3% to 4% of total reads; in RNA-seq they were approximately 73% of clonotypes and 35% to 50% of reads. Compared with RNA-seq, IR-seq captured clonotypes at much higher depth and more reliably, and a smaller IR-seq throughput was enough to identify most shared clonotypes. When single-read clonotypes were removed, the proportions of shared clonotypes in IR-seq and RNA-seq correlated more strongly.

Starting from approximately 0.4 ug RNA, TCR libraries were constructed with the Immunoverse kit using molecular barcoded adaptors that cover the alpha/delta and beta/gamma chains. The same RNA used for transcriptome sequencing was used for TCR library preparation. TCR libraries were sequenced on an Illumina HiSeq 4000 with 2 x 150 cycles. Regarding the original processing steps: MiXCR aligned TCR reads to human V, D, J and C references and assembled the aligned reads into CDR3 clonotypes, with quality filtering and error correction included. The tcR package in R was used to analyze clonotype counts and gene usage diversity. Raw mapping reads were checked after the RNA-seq reads had been mapped by STAR aligner version 2.5.3a onto the human GRCh37 genome. To test how sequencing depth affected the clonotypes detected, IR-seq fastq files were randomly downsampled with Seqtk 1.3. In-frame beta chains were kept once TCRdb had trimmed the public reads at Q25 with fastp and called clones with MiXCR. Each entry merges the rows of one CDR3 protein and shows their most common DNA and genes. These V and J calls rely on TCRdb rather than the paper's analysis. Across this sample there are 40,000 or so distinct CDR3 sequences, with around an eighth seen only once. The ten most abundant clones make up around 7% of the sample.

Bone marrow was sampled from every patient at the time of active disease. Ficoll-Hypaque density gradient centrifugation was used to isolate bone marrow mononuclear cells. CD138-negative cells were obtained by negative selection after labeling with CD138 magnetic microbeads on a MACS separator, removing myeloma plasma cells. Purity of the isolated cells was checked by flow cytometry on an Attune NxT using CD138 antibodies. Total RNA was extracted using TRIzol reagent and was quantified on a NanoDrop spectrophotometer. For each patient, the CD138-negative bone marrow sample underwent paired RNA-seq and IR-seq. Trimming removed 4 bases from V and 10 bases from J, leaving 17 bases between the germline ends. Inclusive of the bounding cysteine and phenylalanine, the CDR3 is 14 residues long. Only the CDR3 DNA stays, 42 bases, in frame from base 1. CDR1 and CDR2 are read off the germline V gene as KGHSH and LQKENI.

The specimen sequenced was a population of CD138-negative cells sorted from bone marrow. The sample's cell subset or site, from its label and the paper: bone marrow mononuclear cells depleted of CD138+ plasma/myeloma cells by negative magnetic selection. This TCR was sampled from a donor aged 40 or older with multiple myeloma. In this chain, TRBV18 is recombined with TRBJ2-1, with no confidently assigned D gene. The CDR3 is CASSHRTSPEEQFF. The base sequence is TGTGCCAGCTCACACCGGACGTCACCAGAAGAGCAGTTCTTC.